The TCR beta chain under discussion was sequenced for a study of cytomegalovirus exposure and HLA in healthy donors. Points from the study as a whole: Solely CMV serostatus was available to characterize immune exposure. Researchers reported that three CMV-associated chains were confirmed in vitro as CMV antigen-specific. Among TCR beta chains, those listed as cytomegalovirus-associated numbered about 160.

As regards this clone: Its antigen is as yet unknown.

Both 60 Vbeta primers and 13 Jbeta primers went into the PCR. In the source study's methods: In a later analysis, approximately 73 million unique TCR beta chains included roughly 11 million shared by two or more donors. Produced via immunoSEQ multiplex PCR; TCRdb's table is partial and in-frame only. The D gene and trimming were derived from the DNA, and the V and J assignments and clone size from that table. The sample yields 50,000 to 75,000 clones, 75% to 90% seen once. The CDR3 consists of 15 residues. Trimming at V came to 4 bases and at J to 0 bases, leaving 3 bases not matched to a gene. CDR1 and CDR2 (germline): SGHRS, YFSETQ.

Sequencing used PBMCs. This clonotype was obtained from a woman in her forties in good health and CMV-seronegative. This chain uses TRBV5-1 with TRBJ2-1; 8 bases agree with TRBD1. CDR3 loop: CASSGTGGSYNEQFF. The DNA of the CDR3 is TGCGCCAGCAGCGGTACAGGGGGCTCCTACAATGAGCAGTTCTTC.